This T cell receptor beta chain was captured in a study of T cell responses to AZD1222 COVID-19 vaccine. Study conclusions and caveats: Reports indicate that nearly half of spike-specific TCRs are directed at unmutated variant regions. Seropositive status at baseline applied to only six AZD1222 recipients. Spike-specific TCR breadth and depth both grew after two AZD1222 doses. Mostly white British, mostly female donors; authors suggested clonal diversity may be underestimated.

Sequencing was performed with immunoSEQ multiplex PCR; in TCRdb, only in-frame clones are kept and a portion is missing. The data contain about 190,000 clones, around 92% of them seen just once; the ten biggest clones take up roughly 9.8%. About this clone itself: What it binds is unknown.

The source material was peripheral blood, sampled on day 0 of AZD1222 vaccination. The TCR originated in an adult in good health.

This CDR3 is CASSVGHSNTEAFF. Here the CDR3 DNA reads TGTGCCAGCAGCGTGGGACATTCGAACACTGAAGCTTTCTTT. J is TRBJ1-1 and V is TRBV7-8, with D possibly matching TRBD1 (6 bases). Trimming pared 5 bases from V and 1 base from J, leaving 11 bases between. Germline lookup yields CDR1 SGHVS and CDR2 FQNEAQ. The CDR3 is made up of 14 amino acids.